This T cell receptor beta chain appears in the sequencing data of a study of T cells in Graves' hyperthyroidism and ophthalmopathy. Investigators excluded patients with uncontrolled infection, other autoimmune disease, pregnancy or lactation. At first hyperthyroidism diagnosis, before any ophthalmopathy symptoms, the blood sample was collected. TCR beta CDR3 regions were amplified from RNA. In the first-round RT-PCR of the TCR CDR3, the HTBI primer set was used. Each CDR3 protein gets one entry after TCRdb re-called the multiplex PCR reads with MiXCR. The sample holds some 250,000 distinct CDR3 sequences, about 14% seen once. The germline V gene has CDR1 SEHNR and CDR2 FQNEAQ (reference sequence). The CDR3 covers 17 residues. The V segment lost 3 bases and the J segment 3 bases; nucleotides outside the gene matches: 11. Only a few counts were recorded for this clonotype.

The chain uses TRBV7-9 and TRBJ2-1; 7 bases line up with TRBD1. The source material was blood. This TCR came from a woman between 35 and 50 years old with Graves' hyperthyroidism that later progressed to Graves' ophthalmopathy. In nucleotides, the CDR3 is TGTGCCAGCAGCTTCCTTTCGGGACAGCCATACTACAATGAGCAGTTCTTC. Translating gives CASSFLSGQPYYNEQFF.